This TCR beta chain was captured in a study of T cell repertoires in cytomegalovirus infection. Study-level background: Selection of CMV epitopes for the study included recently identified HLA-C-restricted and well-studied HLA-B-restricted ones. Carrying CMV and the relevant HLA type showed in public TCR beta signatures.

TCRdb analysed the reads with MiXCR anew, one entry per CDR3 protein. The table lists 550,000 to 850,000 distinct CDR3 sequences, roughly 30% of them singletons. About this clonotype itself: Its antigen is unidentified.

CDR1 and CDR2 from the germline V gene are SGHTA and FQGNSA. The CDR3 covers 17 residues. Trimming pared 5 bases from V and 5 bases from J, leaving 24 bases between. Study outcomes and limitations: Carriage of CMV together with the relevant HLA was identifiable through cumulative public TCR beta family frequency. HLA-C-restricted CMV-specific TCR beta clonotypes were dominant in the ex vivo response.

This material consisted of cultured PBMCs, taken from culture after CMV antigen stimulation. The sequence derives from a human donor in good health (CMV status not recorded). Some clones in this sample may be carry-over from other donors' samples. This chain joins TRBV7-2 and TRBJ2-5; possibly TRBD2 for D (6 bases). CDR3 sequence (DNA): TGTGCCAGCAGCCCGCAAGGGGCGGGAATGCCAGGGGAGACCCAGTACTTC. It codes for CASSPQGAGMPGETQYF.